The source of this T cell receptor beta chain is a study of cytomegalovirus exposure and HLA in healthy donors. This CDR3 is built from 15 residues. Trimming left V 0 bases short and J 2 bases short, with 8 bases between. In germline, CDR1 is MNHEY, CDR2 SVGAGI. Points from the study as a whole: Associated with cytomegalovirus, according to the listing, were 150 to 200 TCR beta chains. There were a few CMV-associated chains whose specificity for CMV antigens was confirmed in vitro.

As concerns this clone: Its specificity is unknown.

Separate from the approximately 700-subject first cohort was the 120-subject validation cohort, to which the donors belonged. TCRdb keeps only in-frame clones here, not all; method: immunoSEQ multiplex PCR. The data contain roughly 150,000 clones, around nine tenths of them singletons. The sequence derives from a man between 18 and 29 years old in good health and CMV-seronegative. The source material was PBMCs. V gene TRBV6-5 combines with J gene TRBJ1-5; D remains unclear. The CDR3 sequence is CASSYSFGGNQPQHF. The DNA for the CDR3 is TGTGCCAGCAGTTACTCGTTCGGGGGCAATCAGCCCCAGCATTTT.